What follows is one T cell receptor (beta chain) and its context. The sample is drawn from a study of blood T cells in healthy people across ages. V was trimmed by 5 bases and J by 1 base, leaving 17 bases between them. Germline-derived CDR1 and CDR2 are SGHTA and FQGNSA. The CDR3 runs 16 residues. Combining a sample-barcoded 5' primer with a J-beta primer mix, a second PCR ran for roughly 7 to 12 cycles. TCRdb itself ran the 5' RACE reads through MiXCR, one entry per CDR3 protein. The table lists 650,000 to 1,000,000 distinct CDR3 sequences, 35% to 40% of them singletons. The chain has TRBV7-2 and TRBJ2-5; a possible D gene is TRBD1 (6 bases). The sample comprised blood. The source is a man younger than 30 in good health. CDR3: CASSPNYGQFQETQYF. The CDR3 DNA is TGTGCCAGCAGCCCTAACTATGGACAGTTCCAAGAGACCCAGTACTTC. The entire variable domain, with the rest obtained from reference TRBV7-2 and TRBJ2-5, is as follows: GAGVSQSPSNKVTEKGKDVELRCDPISGHTALYWYRQSLGQGLEFLIYFQGNSAPDKSGLPSDRFSAERTGGSVSTLTIQRTQQEDSAVYLCASSPNYGQFQETQYFGPGTRLLVL.